The 9 T cell receptor beta chains in this list originate from one sample, sequenced in a study of blood T cell repertoires in COVID-19. TCRdb's copy holds only in-frame clones and misses some; the assay was immunoSEQ multiplex PCR. The sample gives approximately 88,000 clones, more than 65% of which show up once; about a fifth is in the top ten. Specimen: peripheral blood. Receptor source: a woman of 80 years or more with active or convalescent COVID-19.

V is TRBV6-6 and J is TRBJ2-6; tentative D call: TRBD2 (5 bases). The CDR3 has 13 residues. V was shortened by 7 bases and J by 12 bases, with 16 bases between the two germline ends. Looked up from germline, CDR1 is MNHNY and CDR2 is SVGAGI (reference sequence). This CDR3 reads CASTDGDLLVLTF. The CDR3 DNA reads as TGTGCCAGCACCGACGGGGATCTCCTCGTCCTGACTTTC.

The chain joins TRBV30 to TRBJ1-1, with no clear D. V was cut by 3 bases and J by 1 base, with 9 bases left in between. This CDR3 region has 13 residues. Germline CDR1 reads GTSNPN; CDR2 reads SVGIG (reference sequence). The CDR3 sequence: CAWRADWNTEAFF. The CDR3 bases are TGTGCCTGGAGGGCGGACTGGAACACTGAAGCTTTCTTT.

This clone was picked up a small number of times. The rearrangement uses TRBV6-5 and TRBJ1-4, with TRBD1 identical over 11 bases. V lost 5 bases and J lost 5; bases outside the gene matches: 4. Germline CDR1 reads MNHEY; CDR2 reads SVGAGI. This CDR3 spans 15 amino acids. The CDR3 DNA is TGTGCCAGCAGTATGGACAGGGGGCGGAATGAAAAACTGTTTTTT. This translates into CASSMDRGRNEKLFF.

The chain carries TRBV4-1 and TRBJ1-1, with 7 bases lining up with TRBD1. CDR3 length: 12 amino acids. The germline gives CDR1 MGHRA, CDR2 YSYEKL. V dropped 6 bases and J dropped 7; count of bases not matched to a gene: 5. The CDR3, as DNA: TGCGCCAGCAGGCGGGGACAGCGTGAAGCTTTCTTT. Encoded protein: CASRRGQREAFF.

The gene calls are TRBV7-2 and TRBJ1-4; no reliable D call. Trimming took 5 bases from V and 5 from J, leaving 24 bases between them. Looked up from germline, CDR1 is SGHTA and CDR2 is FQGNSA. The CDR3 loop spans 18 amino acids. The CDR3 loop reads CASSPPGWRRNPNEKLFF. CDR3 DNA: TGTGCCAGCAGCCCACCCGGGTGGCGACGGAATCCAAATGAAAAACTGTTTTTT. The full variable domain, completed using reference TRBV7-2 and TRBJ1-4, is GAGVSQSPSNKVTEKGKDVELRCDPISGHTALYWYRQSLGQGLEFLIYFQGNSAPDKSGLPSDRFSAERTGGSVSTLTIQRTQQEDSAVYLCASSPPGWRRNPNEKLFFGSGTQLSVL.

This chain uses TRBV6-1 with TRBJ2-7; 13 nucleotides align to TRBD2. Germline V gene lookup returns CDR1 MNHNS and CDR2 SASEGT. The length of the CDR3 is 16 residues. With 3 bases clipped from V and 5 bases from J, the junction kept 7 bases outside the gene matches. The chain's CDR3 is CASSEGLAGSGDEQYF. In nucleotides, the CDR3 is TGTGCCAGCAGTGAGGGACTAGCGGGGAGTGGGGACGAGCAGTACTTC.

By share, this clone counts as medium-sized (0.01 to 0.1%). The V and J genes are TRBV9 and TRBJ2-6; a possible D gene is TRBD1 (6 bases). The CDR3 consists of 19 residues. Germline CDR1 is SGDLS and CDR2 is YYNGEE. The ends were cut back, 3 bases at V and 0 bases at J, with 19 bases in the middle. DNA of the CDR3: TGTGCCAGCAGCGGCAAGGGACACTTGTCCCCCTCTGGGGCCAACGTCCTGACTTTC. Translation: CASSGKGHLSPSGANVLTF.

The V gene is TRBV28, the J gene TRBJ1-1; D is uncertain. The germline V and J ends were trimmed by 5 bases and 2 bases, with 9 bases remaining between them. This CDR3 spans 13 amino acids. Germline V gene sequence: CDR1 MDHEN, CDR2 SYDVKM. The CDR3 loop reads CASSLPLNTEAFF. In DNA, the CDR3 is TGTGCCAGCAGTCTTCCGCTAAACACTGAAGCTTTCTTT.

There are many counts of this clone. V gene TRBV9 combines with J gene TRBJ2-3; tentative D call: TRBD2 (5 bases). The germline V and J ends were trimmed by 0 bases and 2 bases, with 10 bases remaining between them. The CDR3 loop spans 15 amino acids. The germline V gene has CDR1 SGDLS and CDR2 YYNGEE. CDR3 sequence (DNA): TGTGCCAGCAGCGTAGAAGGGAGCCACACAGATACGCAGTATTTT. Translated: CASSVEGSHTDTQYF. Complete variable domain (other parts from reference TRBV9 and TRBJ2-3): DSGVTQTPKHLITATGQRVTLRCSPRSGDLSVYWYQQSLDQGLQFLIQYYNGEERAKGNILERFSAQQFPDLHSELNLSSLELGDSALYFCASSVEGSHTDTQYFGPGTRLTVL.